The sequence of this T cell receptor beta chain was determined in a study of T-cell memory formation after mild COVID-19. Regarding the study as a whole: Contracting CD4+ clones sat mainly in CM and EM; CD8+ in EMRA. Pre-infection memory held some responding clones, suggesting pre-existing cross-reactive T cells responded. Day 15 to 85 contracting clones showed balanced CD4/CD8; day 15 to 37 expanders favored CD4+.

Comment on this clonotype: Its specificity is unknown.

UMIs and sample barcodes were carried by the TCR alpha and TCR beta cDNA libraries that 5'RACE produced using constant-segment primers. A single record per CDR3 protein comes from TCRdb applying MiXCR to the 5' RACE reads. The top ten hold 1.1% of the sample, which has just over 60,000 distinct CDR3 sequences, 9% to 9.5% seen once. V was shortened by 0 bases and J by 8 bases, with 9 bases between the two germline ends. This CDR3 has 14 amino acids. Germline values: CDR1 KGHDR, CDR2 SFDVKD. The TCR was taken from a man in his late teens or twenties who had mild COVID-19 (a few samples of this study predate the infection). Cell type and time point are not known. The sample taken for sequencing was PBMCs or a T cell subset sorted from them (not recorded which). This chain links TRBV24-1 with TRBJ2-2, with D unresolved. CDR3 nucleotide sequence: TGTGCCACCAGTGATTTGTCAGGATCGGGGGAGCTGTTTTTT. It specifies CATSDLSGSGELFF.